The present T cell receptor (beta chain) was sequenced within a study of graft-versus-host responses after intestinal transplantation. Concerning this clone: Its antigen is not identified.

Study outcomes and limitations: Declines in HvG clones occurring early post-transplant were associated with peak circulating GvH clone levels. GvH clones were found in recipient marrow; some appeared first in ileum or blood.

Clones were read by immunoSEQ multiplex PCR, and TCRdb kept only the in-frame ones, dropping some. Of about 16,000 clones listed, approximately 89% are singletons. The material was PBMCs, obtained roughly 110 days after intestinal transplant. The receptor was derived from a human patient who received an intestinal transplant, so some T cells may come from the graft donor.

The CDR3 DNA reads as TGTGCCAGCAGCTTAGGGGCCGGGACTGCCGATTCACCCCTCCACTTT. Translating gives CASSLGAGTADSPLHF. This rearrangement joins TRBV7-9 to TRBJ1-6; perhaps TRBD1 as D (5 bases). The CDR3 has 16 residues. V shed 1 base and J shed 8 bases, with 15 bases lying between them. CDR1 is SEHNR, CDR2 FQNEAQ, per germline (reference sequence).